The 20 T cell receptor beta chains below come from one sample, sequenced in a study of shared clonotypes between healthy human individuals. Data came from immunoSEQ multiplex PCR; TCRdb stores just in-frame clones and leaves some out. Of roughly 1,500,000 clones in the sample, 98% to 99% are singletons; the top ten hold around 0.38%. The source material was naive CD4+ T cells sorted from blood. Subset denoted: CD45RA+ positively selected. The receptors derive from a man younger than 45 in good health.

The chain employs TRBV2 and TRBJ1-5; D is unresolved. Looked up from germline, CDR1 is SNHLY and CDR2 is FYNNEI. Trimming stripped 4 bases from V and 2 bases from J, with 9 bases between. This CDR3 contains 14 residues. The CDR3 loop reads CASSGERGNQPQHF. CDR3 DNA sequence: TGTGCCAGCAGTGGCGAGAGGGGCAATCAGCCCCAGCATTTT.

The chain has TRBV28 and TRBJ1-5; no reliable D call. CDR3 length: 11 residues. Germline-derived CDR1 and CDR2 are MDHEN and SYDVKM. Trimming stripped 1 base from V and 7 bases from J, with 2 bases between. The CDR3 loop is CASSLYQPQHF. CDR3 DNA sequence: TGTGCCAGCAGTTTATACCAGCCCCAGCATTTT. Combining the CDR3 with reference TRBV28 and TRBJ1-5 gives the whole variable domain DVKVTQSSRYLVKRTGEKVFLECVQDMDHENMFWYRQDPGLGLRLIYFSYDVKMKEKGDIPEGYSVSREKKERFSLILESASTNQTSMYLCASSLYQPQHFGDGTRLSIL.

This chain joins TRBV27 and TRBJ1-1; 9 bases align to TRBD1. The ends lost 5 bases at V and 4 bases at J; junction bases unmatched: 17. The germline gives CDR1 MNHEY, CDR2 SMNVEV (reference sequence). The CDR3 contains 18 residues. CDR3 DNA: TGTGCCAGCAGTCCATACCCGACAGGGGGGCTGGGAGGCACTGAAGCTTTCTTT. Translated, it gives CASSPYPTGGLGGTEAFF.

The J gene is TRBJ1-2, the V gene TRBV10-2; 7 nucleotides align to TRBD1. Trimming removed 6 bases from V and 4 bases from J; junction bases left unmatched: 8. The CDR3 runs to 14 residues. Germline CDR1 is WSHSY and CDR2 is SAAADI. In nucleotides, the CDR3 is TGCGCCAGCAGGGATATCGACAGGGCCTATGGCTACACCTTC. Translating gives CASRDIDRAYGYTF.

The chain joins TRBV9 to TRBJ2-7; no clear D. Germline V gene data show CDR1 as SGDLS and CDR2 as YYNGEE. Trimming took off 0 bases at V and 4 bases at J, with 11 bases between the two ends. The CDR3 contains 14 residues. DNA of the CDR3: TGTGCCAGCAGCGTAGCGTCCCTCCCATACGAGCAGTACTTC. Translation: CASSVASLPYEQYF.

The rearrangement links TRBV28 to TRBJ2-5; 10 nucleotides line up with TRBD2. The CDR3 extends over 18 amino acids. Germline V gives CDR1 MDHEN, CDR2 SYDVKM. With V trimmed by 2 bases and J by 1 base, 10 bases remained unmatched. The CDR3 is CASSLVTSGKTLQETQYF. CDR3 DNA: TGTGCCAGCAGTTTAGTTACTAGCGGGAAAACACTCCAAGAGACCCAGTACTTC.

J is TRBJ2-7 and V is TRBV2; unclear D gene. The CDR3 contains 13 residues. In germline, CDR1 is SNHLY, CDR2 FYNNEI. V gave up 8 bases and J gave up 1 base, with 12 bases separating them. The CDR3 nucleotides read TGTGCCAGCGGGCGGATGCCGTCCTACGAGCAGTACTTC. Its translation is CASGRMPSYEQYF.

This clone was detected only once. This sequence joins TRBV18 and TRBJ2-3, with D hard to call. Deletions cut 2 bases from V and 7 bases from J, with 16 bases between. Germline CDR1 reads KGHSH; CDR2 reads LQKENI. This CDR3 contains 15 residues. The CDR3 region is CASSPWSKGWYTQYF. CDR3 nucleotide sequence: TGTGCCAGCTCACCATGGTCGAAGGGTTGGTATACGCAGTATTTT.

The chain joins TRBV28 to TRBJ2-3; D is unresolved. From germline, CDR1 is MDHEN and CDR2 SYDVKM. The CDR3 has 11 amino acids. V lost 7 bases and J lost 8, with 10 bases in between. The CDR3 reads CASTTIGTQYF. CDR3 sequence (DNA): TGTGCCAGCACCACTATCGGTACGCAGTATTTT. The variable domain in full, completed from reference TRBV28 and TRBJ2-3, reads DVKVTQSSRYLVKRTGEKVFLECVQDMDHENMFWYRQDPGLGLRLIYFSYDVKMKEKGDIPEGYSVSREKKERFSLILESASTNQTSMYLCASTTIGTQYFGPGTRLTVL.

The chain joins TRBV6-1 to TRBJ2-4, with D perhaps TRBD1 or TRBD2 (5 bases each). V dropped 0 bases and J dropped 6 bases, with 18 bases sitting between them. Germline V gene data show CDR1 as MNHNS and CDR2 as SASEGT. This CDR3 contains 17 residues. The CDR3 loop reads CASSEAKKESGTNIQYF. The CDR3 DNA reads TGTGCCAGCAGTGAAGCCAAAAAGGAATCCGGGACAAACATTCAGTACTTC.

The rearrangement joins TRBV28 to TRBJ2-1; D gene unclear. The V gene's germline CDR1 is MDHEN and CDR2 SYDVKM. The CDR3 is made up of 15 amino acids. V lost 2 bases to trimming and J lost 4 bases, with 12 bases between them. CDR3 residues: CASSLGDPKYNEQFF. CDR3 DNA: TGTGCCAGCAGTTTAGGCGACCCCAAATACAATGAGCAGTTCTTC.

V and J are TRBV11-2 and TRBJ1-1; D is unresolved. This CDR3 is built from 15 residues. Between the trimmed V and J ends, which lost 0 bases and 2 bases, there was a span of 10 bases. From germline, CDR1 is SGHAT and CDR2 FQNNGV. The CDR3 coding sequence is TGTGCCAGCAGCTTAGAAGCACGTGGAAACACTGAAGCTTTCTTT. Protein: CASSLEARGNTEAFF.

The CDR3 region is CASSDPPRTTFF. CDR3 in DNA: TGTGCCAGCAGTGACCCTCCCCGGACGACTTTCTTT. This chain uses TRBV25-1 with TRBJ1-1; D is undetermined. V was shortened by 3 bases and J by 12 bases, with 14 bases between the two germline ends. CDR1 MGHDK and CDR2 SYGVNS come from the germline V gene. This CDR3 spans 12 amino acids.

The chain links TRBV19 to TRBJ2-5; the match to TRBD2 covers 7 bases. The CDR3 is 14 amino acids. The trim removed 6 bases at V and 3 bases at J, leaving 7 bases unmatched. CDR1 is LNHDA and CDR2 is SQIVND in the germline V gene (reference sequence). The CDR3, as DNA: TGTGCCAGTAGGGGCCGGGAGGCTAAAGAGACCCAGTACTTC. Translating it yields CASRGREAKETQYF.

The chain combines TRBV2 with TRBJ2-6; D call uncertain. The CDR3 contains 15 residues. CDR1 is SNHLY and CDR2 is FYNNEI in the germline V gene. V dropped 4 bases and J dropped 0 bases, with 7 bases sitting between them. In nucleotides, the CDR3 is TGTGCCAGCAGTGTTCCCGGCTCTGGGGCCAACGTCCTGACTTTC. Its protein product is CASSVPGSGANVLTF.

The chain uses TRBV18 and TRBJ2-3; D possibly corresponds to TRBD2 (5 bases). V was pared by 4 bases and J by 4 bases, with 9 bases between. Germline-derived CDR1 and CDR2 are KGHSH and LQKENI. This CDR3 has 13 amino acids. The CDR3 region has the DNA TGTGCCAGCTCACGAGGGCAGGCAGATACGCAGTATTTT. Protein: CASSRGQADTQYF.

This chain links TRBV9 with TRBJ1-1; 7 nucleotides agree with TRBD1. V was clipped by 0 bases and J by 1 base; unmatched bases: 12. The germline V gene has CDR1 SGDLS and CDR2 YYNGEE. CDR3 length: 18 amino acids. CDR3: CASSVGGGGAGANTEAFF. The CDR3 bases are TGTGCCAGCAGCGTAGGGGGAGGGGGCGCTGGGGCGAACACTGAAGCTTTCTTT.

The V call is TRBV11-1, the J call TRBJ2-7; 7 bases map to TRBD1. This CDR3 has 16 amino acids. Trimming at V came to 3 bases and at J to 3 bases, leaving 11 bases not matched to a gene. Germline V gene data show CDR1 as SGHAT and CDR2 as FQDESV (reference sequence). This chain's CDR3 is CASSLEATGMGYEQYF. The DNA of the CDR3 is TGTGCCAGCAGCTTGGAGGCGACAGGGATGGGCTACGAGCAGTACTTC.

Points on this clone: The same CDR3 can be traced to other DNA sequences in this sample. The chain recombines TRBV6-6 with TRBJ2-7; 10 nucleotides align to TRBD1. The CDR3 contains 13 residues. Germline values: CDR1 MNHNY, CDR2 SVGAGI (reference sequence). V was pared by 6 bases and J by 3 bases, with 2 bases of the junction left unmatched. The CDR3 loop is CASSRDRGYEQYF. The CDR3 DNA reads TGTGCCAGCAGCAGGGACAGGGGCTACGAGCAGTACTTC.

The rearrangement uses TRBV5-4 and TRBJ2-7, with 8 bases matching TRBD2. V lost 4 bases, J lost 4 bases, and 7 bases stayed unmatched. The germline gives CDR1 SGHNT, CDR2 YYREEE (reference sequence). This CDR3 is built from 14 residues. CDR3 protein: CASSPGLGGYEQYF. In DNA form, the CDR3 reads TGTGCCAGCAGCCCGGGACTAGGGGGATACGAGCAGTACTTC.